This T cell receptor (beta chain) was identified in a study of blood T cell repertoires in COVID-19. Study-wide background: Donors in the United States, Italy and Spain gave samples during acute or convalescent COVID-19. PBMCs, B-cell-depleted T cells, or T cells provided the cDNA or gDNA that made up the material.

The germline CDR1 and CDR2 sequences are SGHDN and FVKESK. This CDR3 region has 15 residues. The V end was cut by 1 base, the J end by 4 bases, with 13 bases between. Original analysis: Nucleated cell number was recorded as an estimate derived from reference gene primer amplification. Assay: immunoSEQ multiplex PCR; the TCRdb copy retains only in-frame clones and omits some. That table gives V, J and clone size, and the DNA gave D and trimming. The profile shows 150,000 to 200,000 clones, 80% of them singletons. The J gene is TRBJ1-1, the V gene TRBV14; no reliable D call. The origin of this receptor is a man aged 40-55 years who had recovered from COVID-19. What was sequenced was PBMCs or T cells enriched from blood (not recorded which). The CDR3 is CASSQVVGGSTEAFF. CDR3 bases: TGTGCCAGCAGCCAAGTGGTGGGAGGGAGCACTGAAGCTTTCTTT.